Below, 27 T cell receptor beta chains from the same sample are listed, as sequenced in a study of cytotoxic CD8 clonotypes in ibrutinib-treated CLL. Libraries were prepared by immunoSEQ multiplex PCR; TCRdb keeps only in-frame clonotypes and omits some of them. The sample records under 200,000 clones, roughly four fifths being singletons. The sample consisted of PBMCs, taken after 24 months of ibrutinib treatment. Receptors originate from a human donor with chronic lymphocytic leukemia.

The chain joins TRBV5-4 to TRBJ1-4, with D uncertain. Trimming removed 1 base from V and 7 bases from J, with 11 bases in between. Germline V gene sequence: CDR1 SGHNT, CDR2 YYREEE (reference sequence). The CDR3 extends over 14 amino acids. CDR3 nucleotide sequence: TGTGCCAGCAGCTTGAAGACCGACGCTGAAAAACTGTTTTTT. Translated, it gives CASSLKTDAEKLFF. Supplemented by reference TRBV5-4 and TRBJ1-4, the full variable domain reads ETGVTQSPTHLIKTRGQQVTLRCSSQSGHNTVSWYQQALGQGPQFIFQYYREEENGRGNFPPRFSGLQFPNYSSELNVNALELDDSALYLCASSLKTDAEKLFFGSGTQLSVL.

In its sample, this clone was seen once. The limits of the CDR3 on the DNA are not certain, so only TCRdb's listed CDR3 is given. The CDR3 is CASSLRAGQYF. The chain couples TRBV28 to TRBJ2-3. CDR1 is MDHEN, CDR2 SYDVKM, per germline. A total of 11 residues make up the CDR3, ends included.

The CDR3 coding sequence is TGCAGCGTTCTCCTCCCACCGACTTTAGTTTACGAGCAGTACTTC. Protein sequence: CSVLLPPTLVYEQYF. V usage is TRBV29-1 and J usage is TRBJ2-7; no clear D. The CDR3 consists of 15 residues. V shed 5 bases and J shed 4 bases, with 21 bases lying between them. In germline, CDR1 is SQVTM, CDR2 ANQGSEA.

The rearrangement uses TRBV5-8 and TRBJ1-5, with D maybe TRBD1 (6 bases). Deletions cut 5 bases from V and 3 bases from J, with 12 bases between. Germline CDR1 and CDR2: SGHTS and YDEGEE. The CDR3 has 14 residues. CDR3 nucleotides: TGTGCCAGCAGTTCTGGACAGCTCAATCAGCCCCAGCATTTT. Its translation: CASSSGQLNQPQHF.

The rearrangement uses TRBV11-1 and TRBJ1-4; tentative D call: TRBD1 (5 bases). V was cut by 4 bases and J by 3 bases, with 9 bases left in between. CDR1 and CDR2 from the germline V gene are SGHAT and FQDESV (reference sequence). The CDR3 contains 14 residues. CDR3 loop: CASSSDSPNEKLFF. The CDR3 DNA sequence: TGTGCCAGCAGCTCCGACAGCCCTAATGAAAAACTGTTTTTT.

The CDR3 DNA reads as TGTGCCAGCAGTCAGGGGGCCCCCTACGAGCAGTACTTC. Its translation is CASSQGAPYEQYF. V and J are TRBV5-5 and TRBJ2-7; 8 bases are shared with TRBD1. Germline V gene lookup returns CDR1 SGHKS and CDR2 YYEKEE (reference sequence). This CDR3 comprises 13 residues. The J segment lost 2 bases and the V segment lost 5 bases, leaving 3 bases of the junction unmatched.

The rearrangement uses TRBV6-6 and TRBJ1-4, with TRBD1 as a possible D gene (5 bases). The CDR3 runs to 11 residues. V lost 7 bases to trimming and J lost 8 bases, with 8 bases between them. Germline V gene data show CDR1 as MNHNY and CDR2 as SVGAGI (reference sequence). The chain's CDR3 is CASMGVEKLFF. The CDR3 DNA is TGTGCCAGCATGGGGGTCGAAAAACTGTTTTTT.

This clone was seen once. The chain joins TRBV11-2 to TRBJ1-2, with 9 bases aligning to TRBD1. In germline, CDR1 is SGHAT, CDR2 FQNNGV. The ends lost 4 bases at V and 7 bases at J; junction bases unmatched: 7. CDR3 length: 14 residues. Here the CDR3 DNA reads TGTGCCAGCAGCTCCGCCCAACAGGGGGCTGGCTACACCTTC. Protein: CASSSAQQGAGYTF.

This chain links TRBV9 with TRBJ2-1, with TRBD2 matching 8 bases. The V and J ends lost 4 bases and 9 bases, in that order; junction bases with no gene match: 6. Germline values: CDR1 SGDLS, CDR2 YYNGEE. This CDR3 has 13 amino acids. In DNA form, the CDR3 reads TGTGCCAGCAGCTCCGGGGGGGCCAGTGAGCAGTTCTTC. Its protein product is CASSSGGASEQFF.

The chain combines TRBV6-1 with TRBJ2-4; D tentatively fits TRBD1 or TRBD2 (5 bases each). CDR3 length equals 16 residues. Per germline, CDR1 MNHNS and CDR2 SASEGT. Trimming left V 0 bases short and J 0 bases short, with 9 bases between. The CDR3 loop is CASSEAGTLAKNIQYF. As DNA, the CDR3 is TGTGCCAGCAGTGAAGCAGGGACCTTAGCCAAAAACATTCAGTACTTC.

The CDR3 region is CASSRDRDKNYGYTF. The CDR3 DNA follows: TGTGCCAGCAGCCGTGACAGGGACAAAAACTATGGCTACACCTTC. The chain recombines TRBV14 with TRBJ1-2; 7 bases map to TRBD1. CDR3 length: 15 residues. J was trimmed by 2 bases and V by 4 bases; bases with no gene match: 7. CDR1 and CDR2 from the germline V gene are SGHDN and FVKESK.

The V and J genes are TRBV30 and TRBJ1-5; D is unresolved. Germline-derived CDR1 and CDR2 are GTSNPN and SVGIG (reference sequence). This CDR3 is built from 13 residues. The germline V and J ends were trimmed by 3 bases and 5 bases, with 11 bases remaining between them. The CDR3 DNA sequence: TGTGCCTGGAGCGAGGACGGGGATCAGCCCCAGCATTTT. This translates into CAWSEDGDQPQHF.

This chain joins TRBV4-1 and TRBJ2-5, with a possible D match to TRBD1 (6 bases). V dropped 3 bases and J dropped 3 bases, with 17 bases sitting between them. This CDR3 is 16 amino acids long. From germline, CDR1 is MGHRA and CDR2 YSYEKL. The CDR3 sequence: CASSQGELGAKETQYF. In DNA form, the CDR3 reads TGCGCCAGCAGCCAGGGGGAATTGGGGGCCAAAGAGACCCAGTACTTC.

This clone was seen once. V is TRBV18 and J is TRBJ1-3; D perhaps matches TRBD1 (6 bases). Germline V gene lookup returns CDR1 KGHSH and CDR2 LQKENI. The CDR3 length is 14 residues. V was cut by 8 bases and J by 4 bases, with 15 bases left in between. The CDR3 region has the DNA TGTGCCAGCAAAGAACAGGGAACGGGAAACACCATATATTTT. Translated: CASKEQGTGNTIYF.

This clone came up many times. As DNA, the CDR3 is TGCAGCGTTCGTTGGGGAACGGTGAACACTGAAGCTTTCTTT. Translated: CSVRWGTVNTEAFF. This rearrangement joins TRBV29-1 to TRBJ1-1; no clear D gene. V dropped 5 bases and J dropped 0 bases, with 13 bases sitting between them. This CDR3 is built from 14 residues. Germline CDR1 SQVTM, CDR2 ANQGSEA.

The J gene is TRBJ2-7, the V gene TRBV19; D is unresolved. Germline V gene sequence: CDR1 LNHDA, CDR2 SQIVND (reference sequence). The ends were cut back, 3 bases at V and 2 bases at J, with 8 bases in the middle. The CDR3 has 13 amino acids. DNA of the CDR3: TGTGCCAGTAGTATGGCAGGACCCTACGAGCAGTACTTC. This gives the protein CASSMAGPYEQYF.

V is TRBV7-8 and J is TRBJ2-7; D unclear. Germline V gives CDR1 SGHVS, CDR2 FQNEAQ. The V end was cut by 2 bases, the J end by 4 bases, with 6 bases between. The length of the CDR3 is 12 residues. CDR3 sequence: CASSLILYEQYF. The DNA for the CDR3 is TGTGCCAGCAGCTTAATTTTGTACGAGCAGTACTTC. Looking up the rest from reference TRBV7-8 and TRBJ2-7 gives the full variable domain: GAGVSQSPRYKVAKRGQDVALRCDPISGHVSLFWYQQALGQGPEFLTYFQNEAQLDKSGLPSDRFFAERPEGSVSTLKIQRTQQEDSAVYLCASSLILYEQYFGPGTRLTVT.

The chain combines TRBV11-3 with TRBJ2-1, with D possibly matching TRBD1 (5 bases). V lost 5 bases to trimming and J lost 6 bases, with 17 bases between them. The CDR3 sequence is 15 residues long. Germline assignment: CDR1 SGHNT and CDR2 YENEEA. In DNA, the CDR3 is TGTGCCAGCAGCAAGGGGTCAGAGGTCTTCAATGAGCAGTTCTTC. This sequence encodes CASSKGSEVFNEQFF.

As concerns this clone: Possible read error: a much larger clone is one base away. The V gene is TRBV5-1, the J gene TRBJ1-6; possible D gene TRBD1, 6 bases. The V gene lost 4 bases and the J gene lost 4 bases, with 12 bases spanning the gap. This CDR3 has 15 residues. Germline values: CDR1 SGHRS, CDR2 YFSETQ. CDR3 sequence: CASSLGQRYNSPLHF. The CDR3 DNA follows: TGCGCCAGCAGCCTCGGACAGAGGTATAATTCACCCCTCCACTTT.

This clone was counted a single time. DNA for the CDR3: TGTGCCAGCTCGCAAATCGAAGTTGGCTACACCTTC. This sequence encodes CASSQIEVGYTF. J is TRBJ1-2 and V is TRBV18; D is undetermined. This CDR3 has 12 amino acids. V gave up 6 bases and J gave up 7 bases, with 12 bases separating them. The V gene's germline CDR1 is KGHSH and CDR2 LQKENI. Based on the CDR3 plus reference TRBV18 and TRBJ1-2, the full variable domain is NAGVMQNPRHLVRRRGQEARLRCSPMKGHSHVYWYRQLPEEGLKFMVYLQKENIIDESGMPKERFSAEFPKEGPSILRIQQVVRGDSAAYFCASSQIEVGYTFGSGTRLTVV.

The genes are TRBV18 and TRBJ1-2; D is ambiguous. The CDR3 is 13 residues long. Germline V lookup: CDR1 KGHSH, CDR2 LQKENI. The V end lost 0 bases, the J end lost 5 bases, and 7 bases lay between the germline ends. The CDR3 DNA sequence: TGTGCCAGCTCACCACCTCAAGGTTATGGCTACACCTTC. Translation: CASSPPQGYGYTF.

For the CDR3, the DNA is TGTGCCAGCAGCACCTCCCTGGCAGGGCGAGGTACGCAGTATTTT. Encoded protein: CASSTSLAGRGTQYF. The chain recombines TRBV7-6 with TRBJ2-3, with TRBD1 as a possible D gene (5 bases). The CDR3 spans 15 residues. The V gene lost 5 bases and the J gene lost 8 bases, with 20 bases spanning the gap. CDR1 is SGHVS, CDR2 FNYEAQ, per germline.

The chain has TRBV9 and TRBJ2-3, with 8 bases fitting TRBD1. The ends lost 0 bases at V and 4 bases at J; junction bases unmatched: 4. Per germline, CDR1 SGDLS and CDR2 YYNGEE. The CDR3 length is 15 residues. CDR3 sequence reads: CASSVVQGGPDTQYF. Written as DNA, the CDR3 is TGTGCCAGCAGCGTAGTACAGGGGGGTCCAGATACGCAGTATTTT. Filled out from reference TRBV9 and TRBJ2-3, the complete variable domain reads DSGVTQTPKHLITATGQRVTLRCSPRSGDLSVYWYQQSLDQGLQFLIQYYNGEERAKGNILERFSAQQFPDLHSELNLSSLELGDSALYFCASSVVQGGPDTQYFGPGTRLTVL.

V gene TRBV7-3 combines with J gene TRBJ2-5; TRBD2 might be the D (6 bases). CDR3 length: 16 residues. In germline, CDR1 is SGHTA, CDR2 FQGTGA. The V end was cut by 0 bases, the J end by 5 bases, with 16 bases between. The CDR3 nucleotides read TGTGCCAGCAGCTTAACTCGGACCCTCGGAGGGGAGACCCAGTACTTC. Residues: CASSLTRTLGGETQYF.

The V gene is TRBV5-5, the J gene TRBJ2-1; no clear D. This CDR3 has 15 residues. Germline V gives CDR1 SGHKS, CDR2 YYEKEE (reference sequence). The ends were cut back, 0 bases at V and 0 bases at J, with 7 bases in the middle. CDR3 in amino acids: CASSLDWSSYNEQFF. The CDR3 region has the DNA TGTGCCAGCAGCTTGGACTGGAGCTCCTACAATGAGCAGTTCTTC.

This sequence joins TRBV15 and TRBJ1-4; 7 bases align to TRBD1. V trimming: 5 bases; J trimming: 1 base; junction bases outside the gene matches: 10. The CDR3 consists of 17 residues. Per germline, CDR1 LNHNV and CDR2 YYDKDF (reference sequence). The CDR3 nucleotides read TGTGCCACCAGCTCCCGATGGGACAGACGAACTAATGAAAAACTGTTTTTT. Protein product: CATSSRWDRRTNEKLFF.

This rearrangement joins TRBV6-6 to TRBJ1-3, with a weak D call TRBD1 (6 bases). In germline, CDR1 is MNHNY, CDR2 SVGAGI (reference sequence). The CDR3 totals 13 residues. V shed 6 bases and J shed 10 bases, with 16 bases lying between them. The CDR3: CASSLQGKGTIYF. In DNA form, the CDR3 reads TGTGCCAGCAGCCTACAGGGAAAGGGGACCATATATTTT.